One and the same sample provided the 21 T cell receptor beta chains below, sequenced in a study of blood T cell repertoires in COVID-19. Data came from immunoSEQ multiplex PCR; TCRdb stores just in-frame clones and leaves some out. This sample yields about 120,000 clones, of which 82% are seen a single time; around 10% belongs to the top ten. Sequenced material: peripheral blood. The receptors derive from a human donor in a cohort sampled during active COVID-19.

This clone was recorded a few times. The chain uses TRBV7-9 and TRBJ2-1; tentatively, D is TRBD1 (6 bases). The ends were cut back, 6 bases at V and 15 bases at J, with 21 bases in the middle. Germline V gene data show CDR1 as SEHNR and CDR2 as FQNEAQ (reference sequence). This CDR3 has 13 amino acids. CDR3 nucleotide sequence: TGTGCCAGCAGTTCGTCCCTAGCAGGGGTATCGTTCTTC. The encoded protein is CASSSSLAGVSFF.

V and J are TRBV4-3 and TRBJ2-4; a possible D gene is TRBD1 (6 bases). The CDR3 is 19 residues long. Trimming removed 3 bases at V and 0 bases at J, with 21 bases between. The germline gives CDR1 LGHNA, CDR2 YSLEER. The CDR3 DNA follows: TGCGCCAGCAGCCAGGCTTTGGACAGCCTGACCATAGCCAAAAACATTCAGTACTTC. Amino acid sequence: CASSQALDSLTIAKNIQYF.

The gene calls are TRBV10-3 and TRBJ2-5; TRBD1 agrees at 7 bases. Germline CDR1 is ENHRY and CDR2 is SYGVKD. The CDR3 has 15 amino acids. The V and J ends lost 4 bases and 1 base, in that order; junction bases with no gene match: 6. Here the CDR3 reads CAISVRPGGQETQYF. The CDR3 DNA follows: TGTGCCATCAGTGTTCGCCCAGGGGGCCAAGAGACCCAGTACTTC.

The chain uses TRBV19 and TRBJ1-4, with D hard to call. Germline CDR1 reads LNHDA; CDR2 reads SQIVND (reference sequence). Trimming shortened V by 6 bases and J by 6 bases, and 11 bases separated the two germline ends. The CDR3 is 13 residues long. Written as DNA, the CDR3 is TGTGCCAGTAGGACCTCGGGGTATGAAAAACTGTTTTTT. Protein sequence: CASRTSGYEKLFF.

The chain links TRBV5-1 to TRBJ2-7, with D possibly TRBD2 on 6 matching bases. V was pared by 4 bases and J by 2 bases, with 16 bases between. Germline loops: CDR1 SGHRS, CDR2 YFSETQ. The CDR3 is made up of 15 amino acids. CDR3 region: CASSKGTPAPYEQYF. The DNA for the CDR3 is TGCGCCAGCAGCAAAGGGACTCCGGCCCCCTACGAGCAGTACTTC.

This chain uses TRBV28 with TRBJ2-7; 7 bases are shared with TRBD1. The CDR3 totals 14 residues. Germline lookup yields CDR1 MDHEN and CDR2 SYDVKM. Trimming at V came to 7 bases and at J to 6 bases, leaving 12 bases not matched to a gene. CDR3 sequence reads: CASNTYRGPFEQYF. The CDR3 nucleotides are TGTGCCAGCAATACTTACAGGGGCCCCTTCGAGCAGTACTTC.

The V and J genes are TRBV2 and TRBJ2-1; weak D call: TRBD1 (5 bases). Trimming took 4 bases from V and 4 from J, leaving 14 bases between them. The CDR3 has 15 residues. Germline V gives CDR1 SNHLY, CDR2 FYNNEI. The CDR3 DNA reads TGTGCCAGCAGTGTGTCGTGGGGCCCTTACAATGAGCAGTTCTTC. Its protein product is CASSVSWGPYNEQFF.

The DNA of the CDR3 is TGTGCCAGTAGTCTCTGGGACAGGTACTACGAGCAGTACTTC. It encodes CASSLWDRYYEQYF. The chain is built from TRBV19 and TRBJ2-7, with TRBD1 matching 8 bases. With V trimmed by 5 bases and J by 3 bases, 6 bases remained unmatched. Germline values: CDR1 LNHDA, CDR2 SQIVND (reference sequence). CDR3 size: 14 residues.

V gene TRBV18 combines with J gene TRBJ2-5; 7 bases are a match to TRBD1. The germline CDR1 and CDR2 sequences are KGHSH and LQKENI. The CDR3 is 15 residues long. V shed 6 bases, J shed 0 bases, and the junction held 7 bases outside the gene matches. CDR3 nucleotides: TGTGCCAGCTCGCTAAACACAGGGGACCAAGAGACCCAGTACTTC. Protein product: CASSLNTGDQETQYF. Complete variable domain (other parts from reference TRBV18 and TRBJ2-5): NAGVMQNPRHLVRRRGQEARLRCSPMKGHSHVYWYRQLPEEGLKFMVYLQKENIIDESGMPKERFSAEFPKEGPSILRIQQVVRGDSAAYFCASSLNTGDQETQYFGPGTRLLVL.

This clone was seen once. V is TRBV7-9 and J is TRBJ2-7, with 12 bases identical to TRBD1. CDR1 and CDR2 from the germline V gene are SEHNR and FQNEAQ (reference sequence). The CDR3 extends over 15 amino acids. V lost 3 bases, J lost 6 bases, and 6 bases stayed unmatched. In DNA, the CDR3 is TGTGCCAGCAGCTTTCCGGGACAGGGGGCCCGCGAGCAGTACTTC. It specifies CASSFPGQGAREQYF.

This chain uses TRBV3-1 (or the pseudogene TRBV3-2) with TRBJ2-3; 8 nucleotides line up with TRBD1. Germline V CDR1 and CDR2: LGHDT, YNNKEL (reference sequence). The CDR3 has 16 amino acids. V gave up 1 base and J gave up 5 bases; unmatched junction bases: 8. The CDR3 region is CASSQGFRGQGDTQYF. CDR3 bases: TGTGCCAGCAGCCAAGGTTTCAGGGGGCAGGGAGATACGCAGTATTTT.

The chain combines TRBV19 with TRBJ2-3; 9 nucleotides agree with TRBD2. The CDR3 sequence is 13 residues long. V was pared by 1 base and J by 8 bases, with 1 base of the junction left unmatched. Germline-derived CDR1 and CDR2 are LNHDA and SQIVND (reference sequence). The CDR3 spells CASSIGREGTQYF. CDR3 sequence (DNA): TGTGCCAGTAGTATAGGGCGGGAGGGTACGCAGTATTTT.

Here the CDR3 reads CATSRDLQAWDGYTF. CDR3 DNA sequence: TGTGCCACCAGCAGAGATCTCCAGGCCTGGGATGGCTACACCTTC. The rearrangement links TRBV15 to TRBJ1-2; D is unresolved. This CDR3 has 15 residues. The germline V gene encodes CDR1 LNHNV and CDR2 YYDKDF (reference sequence). With 0 bases removed from V and 6 bases from J, the gap between germline ends came to 14 bases.

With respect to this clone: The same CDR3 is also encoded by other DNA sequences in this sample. DNA for the CDR3: TGTGCCAGCAGCCCCGGGACAGGGGGCCGGGAGACCCAGTACTTC. The encoded protein is CASSPGTGGRETQYF. The chain is built from TRBV28 and TRBJ2-5, with TRBD1 matching 12 bases. Germline V lookup: CDR1 MDHEN, CDR2 SYDVKM. The V and J ends lost 6 bases and 5 bases, in that order; junction bases with no gene match: 7. This CDR3 spans 15 amino acids. Filled out from reference TRBV28 and TRBJ2-5, the complete variable domain reads DVKVTQSSRYLVKRTGEKVFLECVQDMDHENMFWYRQDPGLGLRLIYFSYDVKMKEKGDIPEGYSVSREKKERFSLILESASTNQTSMYLCASSPGTGGRETQYFGPGTRLLVL.

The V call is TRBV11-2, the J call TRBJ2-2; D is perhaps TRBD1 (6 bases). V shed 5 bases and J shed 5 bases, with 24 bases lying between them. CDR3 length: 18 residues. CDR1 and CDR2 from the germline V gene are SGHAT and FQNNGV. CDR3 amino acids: CASSPRRSGVGLTGELFF. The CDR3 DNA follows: TGTGCCAGCAGCCCTCGCCGGTCAGGGGTCGGATTAACCGGGGAGCTGTTTTTT.

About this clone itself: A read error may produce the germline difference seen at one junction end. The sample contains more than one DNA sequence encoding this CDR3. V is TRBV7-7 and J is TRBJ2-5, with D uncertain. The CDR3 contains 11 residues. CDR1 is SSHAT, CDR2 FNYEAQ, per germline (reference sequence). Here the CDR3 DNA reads TGTGCTAGCAGCTCCGGTGAGACCCAGTACTTC. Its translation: CASSSGETQYF.

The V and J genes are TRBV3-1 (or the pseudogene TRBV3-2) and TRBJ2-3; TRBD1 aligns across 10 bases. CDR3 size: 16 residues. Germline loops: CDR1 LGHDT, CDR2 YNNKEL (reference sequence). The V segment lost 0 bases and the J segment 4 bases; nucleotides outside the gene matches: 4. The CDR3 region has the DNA TGTGCCAGCAGCCAAGATATGACAGGGGGCGCAGATACGCAGTATTTT. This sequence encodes CASSQDMTGGADTQYF.

Here the CDR3 reads CASSRPNTEAFF. The CDR3 DNA reads as TGTGCCAGTAGTCGTCCGAACACTGAAGCTTTCTTT. The chain links TRBV19 to TRBJ1-1; D is uncertain. The V gene's germline CDR1 is LNHDA and CDR2 SQIVND (reference sequence). The CDR3 loop spans 12 amino acids. V was trimmed by 5 bases and J by 1 base, leaving 5 bases between them.

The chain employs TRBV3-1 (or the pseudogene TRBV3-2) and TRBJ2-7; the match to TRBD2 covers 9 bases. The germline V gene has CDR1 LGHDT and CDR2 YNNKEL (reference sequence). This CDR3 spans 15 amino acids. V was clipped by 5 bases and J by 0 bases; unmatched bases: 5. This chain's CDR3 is CASSTTSGSSYEQYF. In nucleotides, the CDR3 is TGTGCCAGCAGCACGACTAGCGGTAGCTCCTACGAGCAGTACTTC.

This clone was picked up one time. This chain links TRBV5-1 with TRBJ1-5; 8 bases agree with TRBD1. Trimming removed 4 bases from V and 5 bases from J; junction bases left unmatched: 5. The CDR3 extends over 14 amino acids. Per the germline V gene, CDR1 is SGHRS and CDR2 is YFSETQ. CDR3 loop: CASSPGGRDQPQHF. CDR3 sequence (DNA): TGCGCCAGCAGCCCAGGGGGCCGGGATCAGCCCCAGCATTTT.

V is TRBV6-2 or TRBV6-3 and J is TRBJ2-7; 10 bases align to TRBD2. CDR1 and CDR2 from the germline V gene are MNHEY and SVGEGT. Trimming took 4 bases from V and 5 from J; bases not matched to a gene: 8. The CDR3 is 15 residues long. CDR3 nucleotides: TGTGCCAGCAGTTCCCGGATAGCGGGGGGCCACGAGCAGTACTTC. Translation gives CASSSRIAGGHEQYF.